The 7 T cell receptor beta chains listed next were all sequenced from one sample in a study of Tregs in tolerant kidney transplant recipients. TCRdb's copy holds only in-frame clones and misses some; the assay was immunoSEQ multiplex PCR. The sample table includes about 30,000 clones. The sequencing used CD8+ T cells from blood, collected before the transplant. These receptors were obtained from a human donor who received a combined kidney and bone marrow transplant.

Concerning this clone: From the germline J gene comes the end of the CDR3, since the read stops 3 residues before it. V gene TRBV19 combines with J gene TRBJ2-5; TRBD1 matches at 7 bases. The CDR3 is 15 residues long. Germline V gene data show CDR1 as LNHDA and CDR2 as SQIVND (reference sequence). V lost 3 bases, J lost 2 bases, and 6 bases stayed unmatched. The DNA read from the CDR3 is TGTGCCAGTAGTATGGGGACAGATTTGCAAGAGACC. Amino acid sequence: CASSMGTDLQET. The full CDR3 protein is CASSMGTDLQETQYF.

Comments on this clone: The sequenced fragment ends 3 residues before the CDR3 boundary, so the rest is inferred from the germline J gene. This chain uses TRBV6-4 with TRBJ2-1; TRBD2 agrees at 13 bases. Germline trimming cut 3 bases from V and 8 bases from J; bases unmatched to any gene: 4. Germline CDR1 reads MRHNA; CDR2 reads SNTAGT. There are 15 residues in the CDR3. The CDR3 loop reads CASSEGLAGVYEQFF. The CDR3 DNA, read in part, is TGTGCCAGCAGTGAAGGACTAGCGGGAGTCTATGAG.

A word on this clone: The read is 3 residues too short to cover the CDR3 end, so that end is filled in from the germline J gene. The chain employs TRBV30 and TRBJ2-7; unclear D gene. The CDR3 consists of 10 residues. Germline V CDR1 and CDR2: GTSNPN, SVGIG (reference sequence). With 2 bases removed from V and 5 bases from J, the gap between germline ends came to 4 bases. This chain's CDR3 is CAWSSDEQYF. The covered CDR3 bases are TGTGCCTGGAGTTCAGACGAG.

The CDR3 protein is CASSPTGFPYNEQFF. Incomplete CDR3 DNA: TGTGCCAGCAGTCCTACAGGGTTCCCCTACAATGAG. The V call is TRBV6-4, the J call TRBJ2-1; D may be TRBD1 (6 bases). The CDR3 is cut off 3 residues early in the read; its end comes from the germline J gene. V dropped 5 bases and J dropped 2 bases, with 13 bases sitting between them. CDR1 is MRHNA, CDR2 SNTAGT, per germline. This CDR3 has 15 amino acids.

A note on this clone: The missing CDR3 end, 3 residues past where the read stops, is filled in from the germline J gene. V is TRBV19 and J is TRBJ2-7; 9 bases align to TRBD1. The germline V gene encodes CDR1 LNHDA and CDR2 SQIVND (reference sequence). V dropped 7 bases and J dropped 3; count of bases not matched to a gene: 13. The CDR3 has 16 residues. The part of the CDR3 DNA that was read is TGTGCCAGTATTGGCTCGGACAGGGGAGGCGGCTACGAG. As protein: CASIGSDRGGGYE. The entire CDR3 protein reads CASIGSDRGGGYEQYF.

As concerns this clone: The DNA ends 3 residues before the CDR3 does, and the rest of the CDR3 is filled in from the germline J gene. This chain uses TRBV19 with TRBJ1-1; tentative D call: TRBD1 (5 bases). The V gene lost 6 bases and the J gene lost 2 bases, with 7 bases spanning the gap. Germline-derived CDR1 and CDR2 are LNHDA and SQIVND (reference sequence). The CDR3 extends over 12 amino acids. The CDR3 is CASRGGNTEAFF. The CDR3 DNA, read in part, is TGTGCCAGTAGGGGGGGTAACACTGAA.

About this clone itself: The CDR3 extends 3 residues past the end of the read, so its final part is completed from the germline J gene. V and J are TRBV11-2 and TRBJ2-3; no firm D call. Germline V lookup: CDR1 SGHAT, CDR2 FQNNGV. V dropped 3 bases and J dropped 2 bases, with 9 bases sitting between them. The CDR3 loop spans 14 amino acids. Incomplete CDR3 DNA: TGTGCCAGCAGCTTTTTCCTCCTCACAGATACG. Translating it yields CASSFFLLTDT. Given in full, the CDR3 is CASSFFLLTDTQYF.